This TCR beta chain was profiled in a study of T-cell memory formation after mild COVID-19. Overall study: Among the donors, TCR clusters were largely specific to each donor.

5'RACE with constant-segment primers built TCRalpha and TCRbeta cDNA libraries with UMIs. TCRdb processed the 5' RACE reads anew with MiXCR; each CDR3 protein has one entry. The table includes 190,000 or so distinct CDR3 sequences, about a fifth detected once. Whole-study results and caveats: CD8+ contracting clones occupied EMRA, while CD4+ ones occupied mainly CM and EM. Later expanders leaned toward CD4+, whereas clones contracting from day 15 to 85 were balanced CD4/CD8.

Comments on this clonotype: Antigen unknown.

The sample taken for sequencing was PBMCs or a T cell subset sorted from them (not recorded which). The source is an adult woman who had mild COVID-19 (a few samples of this study predate the infection). Cell type and time point are not known.

CDR3 DNA: TGTGCCAGCAGCGTAGGGACAGGGCTGAATGAGCAGTTCTTC. This gives the protein CASSVGTGLNEQFF. The rearrangement uses TRBV9 and TRBJ2-1, with 8 bases aligning to TRBD1. Germline V gene data show CDR1 as SGDLS and CDR2 as YYNGEE. The CDR3 runs 14 residues. Trimming took 0 bases from V and 7 from J; bases not matched to a gene: 3.